This TCR beta chain appears in the sequencing data of a study of blood T cell repertoires in COVID-19. The wider study: The United States, Italy and Spain supplied acute and convalescent COVID-19 samples. Sample material is recorded as cDNA or gDNA derived from T cells, B-cell-depleted T cells, or PBMCs.

CDR1 SQVTM and CDR2 ANQGSEA come from the germline V gene. V lost 8 bases, J lost 2 bases, and 12 bases lay in between. CDR3 length: 12 amino acids. Authors' analysis steps: Estimation of nucleated cell counts relied on the amplification of reference gene primers. This table comes from immunoSEQ multiplex PCR, and its TCRdb copy is limited to in-frame clones, with some not included. The V and J calls and clone size were taken over from that table, and D and trimming were inferred from the DNA. The table records about 160,000 clones, roughly four fifths of them present only once. This receptor was obtained from a man aged 65 to 85 who had recovered from COVID-19. V gene TRBV29-1 combines with J gene TRBJ2-5; TRBD1 might be the D (6 bases). Sequencing input: peripheral blood. This CDR3 reads CSHGQLQETQYF. In nucleotides, the CDR3 is TGCAGCCACGGACAGCTACAAGAGACCCAGTACTTC.